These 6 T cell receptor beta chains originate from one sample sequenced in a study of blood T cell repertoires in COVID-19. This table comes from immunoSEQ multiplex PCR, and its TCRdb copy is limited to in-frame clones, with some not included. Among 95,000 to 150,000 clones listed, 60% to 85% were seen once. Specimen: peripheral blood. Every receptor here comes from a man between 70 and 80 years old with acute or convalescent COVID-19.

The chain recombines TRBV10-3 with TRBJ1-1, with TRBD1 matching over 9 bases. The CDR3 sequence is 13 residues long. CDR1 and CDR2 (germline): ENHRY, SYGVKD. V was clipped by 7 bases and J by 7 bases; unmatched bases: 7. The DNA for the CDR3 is TGTGCCATCACCCAAGACAGGGGGGATGAAGCTTTCTTT. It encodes CAITQDRGDEAFF.

DNA for the CDR3: TGTGCCAGCAGCTTTTCTGCCGGGGAGCTGTTTTTT. It translates to CASSFSAGELFF. This chain connects TRBV11-1 to TRBJ2-2; D remains ambiguous. Germline values: CDR1 SGHAT, CDR2 FQDESV (reference sequence). Trimming left V 3 bases short and J 6 bases short, with 5 bases between. The CDR3 covers 12 residues.

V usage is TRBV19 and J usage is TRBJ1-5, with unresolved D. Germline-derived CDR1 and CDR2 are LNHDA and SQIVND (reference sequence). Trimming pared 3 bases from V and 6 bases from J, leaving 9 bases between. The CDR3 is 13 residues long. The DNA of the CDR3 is TGTGCCAGTAGTATGGTCAGGATTCAGCCCCAGCATTTT. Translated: CASSMVRIQPQHF. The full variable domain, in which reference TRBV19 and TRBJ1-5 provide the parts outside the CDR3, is DGGITQSPKYLFRKEGQNVTLSCEQNLNHDAMYWYRQDPGQGLRLIYYSQIVNDFQKGDIAEGYSVSREKKESFPLTVTSAQKNPTAFYLCASSMVRIQPQHFGDGTRLSIL.

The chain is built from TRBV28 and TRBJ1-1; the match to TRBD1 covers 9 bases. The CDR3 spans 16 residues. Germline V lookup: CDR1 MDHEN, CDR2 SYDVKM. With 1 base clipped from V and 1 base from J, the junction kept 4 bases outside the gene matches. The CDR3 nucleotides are TGTGCCAGCAGTTTATTTCTGGGACAGGGGAACACTGAAGCTTTCTTT. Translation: CASSLFLGQGNTEAFF.

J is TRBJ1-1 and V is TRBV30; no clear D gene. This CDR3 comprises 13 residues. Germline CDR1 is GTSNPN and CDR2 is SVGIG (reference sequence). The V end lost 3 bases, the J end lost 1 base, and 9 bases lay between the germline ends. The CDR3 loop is CAWSEVRNTEAFF. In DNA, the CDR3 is TGTGCCTGGAGCGAAGTCAGGAACACTGAAGCTTTCTTT.

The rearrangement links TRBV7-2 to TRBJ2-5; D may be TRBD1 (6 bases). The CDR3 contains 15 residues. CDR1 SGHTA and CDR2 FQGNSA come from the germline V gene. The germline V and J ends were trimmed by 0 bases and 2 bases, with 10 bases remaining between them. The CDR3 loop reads CASSLATGFQETQYF. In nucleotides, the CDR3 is TGTGCCAGCAGCTTAGCTACAGGGTTTCAAGAGACCCAGTACTTC.